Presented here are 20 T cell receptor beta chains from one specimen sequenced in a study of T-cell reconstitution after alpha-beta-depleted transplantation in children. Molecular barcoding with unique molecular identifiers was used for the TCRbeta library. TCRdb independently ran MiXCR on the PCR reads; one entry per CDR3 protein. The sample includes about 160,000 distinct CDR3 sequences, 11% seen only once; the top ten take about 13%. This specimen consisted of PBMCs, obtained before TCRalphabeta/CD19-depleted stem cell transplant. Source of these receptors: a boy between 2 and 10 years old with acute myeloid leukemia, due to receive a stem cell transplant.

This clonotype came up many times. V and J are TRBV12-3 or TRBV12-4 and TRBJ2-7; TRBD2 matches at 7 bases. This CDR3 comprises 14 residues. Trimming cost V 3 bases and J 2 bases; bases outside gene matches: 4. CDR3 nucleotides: TGTGCCAGCAGTTTCATAGCGGGTCCCTACGAGCAGTACTTC. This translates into CASSFIAGPYEQYF.

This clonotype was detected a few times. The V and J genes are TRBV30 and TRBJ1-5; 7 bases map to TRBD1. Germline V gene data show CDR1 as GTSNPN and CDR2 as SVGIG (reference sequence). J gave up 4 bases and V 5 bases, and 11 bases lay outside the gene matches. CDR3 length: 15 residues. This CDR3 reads CAWGPGQSTNQPQHF. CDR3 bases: TGTGCCTGGGGACCGGGACAGAGTACGAATCAGCCCCAGCATTTT.

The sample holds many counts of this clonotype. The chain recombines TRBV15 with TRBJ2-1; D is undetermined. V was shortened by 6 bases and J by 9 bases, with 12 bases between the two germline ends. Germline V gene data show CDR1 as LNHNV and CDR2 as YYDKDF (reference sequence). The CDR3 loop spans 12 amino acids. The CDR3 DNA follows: TGTGCCACCAGGCAGGCATGGGGTGAGCAGTTCTTC. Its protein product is CATRQAWGEQFF.

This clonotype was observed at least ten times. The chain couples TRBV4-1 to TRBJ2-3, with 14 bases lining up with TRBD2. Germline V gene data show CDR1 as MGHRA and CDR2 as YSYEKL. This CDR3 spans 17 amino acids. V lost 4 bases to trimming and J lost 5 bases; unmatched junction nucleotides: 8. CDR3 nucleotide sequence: TGCGCCAGCAGCCGCCCGACTAGCGGGAGGGCCGGAGATACGCAGTATTTT. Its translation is CASSRPTSGRAGDTQYF.

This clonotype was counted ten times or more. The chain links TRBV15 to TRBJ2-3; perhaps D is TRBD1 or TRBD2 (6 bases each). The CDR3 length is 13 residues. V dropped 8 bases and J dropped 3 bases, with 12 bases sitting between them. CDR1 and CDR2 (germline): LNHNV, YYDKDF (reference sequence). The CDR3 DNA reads TGTGCCACCCAAGGAGGGGGTACAGATACGCAGTATTTT. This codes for CATQGGGTDTQYF.

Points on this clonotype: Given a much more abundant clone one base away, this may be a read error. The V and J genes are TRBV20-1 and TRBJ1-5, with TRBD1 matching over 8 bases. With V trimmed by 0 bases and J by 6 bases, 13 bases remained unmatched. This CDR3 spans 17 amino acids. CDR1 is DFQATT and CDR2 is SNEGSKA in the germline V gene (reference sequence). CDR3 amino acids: CSARDLQGQGAVQPQHF. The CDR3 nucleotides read TGCAGTGCTAGAGACCTTCAAGGACAGGGAGCGGTTCAGCCCCAGCATTTT.

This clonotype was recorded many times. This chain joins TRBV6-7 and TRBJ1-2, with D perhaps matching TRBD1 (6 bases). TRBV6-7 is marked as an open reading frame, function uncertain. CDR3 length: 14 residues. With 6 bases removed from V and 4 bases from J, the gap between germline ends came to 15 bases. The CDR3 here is CASSRDIYPYGYTF. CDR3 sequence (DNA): TGTGCCAGCAGCCGGGACATCTACCCCTATGGCTACACCTTC.

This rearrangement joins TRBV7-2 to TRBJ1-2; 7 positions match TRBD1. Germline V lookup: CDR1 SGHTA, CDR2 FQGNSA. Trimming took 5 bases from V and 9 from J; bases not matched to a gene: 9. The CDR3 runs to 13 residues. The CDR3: CASSARQGNRYTF. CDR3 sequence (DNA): TGTGCCAGCAGCGCAAGACAGGGAAATCGCTACACCTTC. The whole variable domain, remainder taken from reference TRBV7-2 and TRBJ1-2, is GAGVSQSPSNKVTEKGKDVELRCDPISGHTALYWYRQSLGQGLEFLIYFQGNSAPDKSGLPSDRFSAERTGGSVSTLTIQRTQQEDSAVYLCASSARQGNRYTFGSGTRLTVV.

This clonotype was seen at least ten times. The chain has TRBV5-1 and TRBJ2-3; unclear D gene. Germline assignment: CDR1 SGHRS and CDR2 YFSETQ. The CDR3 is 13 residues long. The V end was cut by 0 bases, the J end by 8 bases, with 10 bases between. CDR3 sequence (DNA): TGCGCCAGCAGCTTGGTCGGGCGGTCTACGCAGTATTTT. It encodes CASSLVGRSTQYF.

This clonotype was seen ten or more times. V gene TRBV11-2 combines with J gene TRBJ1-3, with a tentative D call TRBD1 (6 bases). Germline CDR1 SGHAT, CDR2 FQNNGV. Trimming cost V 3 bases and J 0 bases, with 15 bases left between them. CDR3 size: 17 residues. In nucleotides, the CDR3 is TGTGCCAGCAGCTTCCTAATTTACAGGGACTCTGGAAACACCATATATTTT. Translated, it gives CASSFLIYRDSGNTIYF.

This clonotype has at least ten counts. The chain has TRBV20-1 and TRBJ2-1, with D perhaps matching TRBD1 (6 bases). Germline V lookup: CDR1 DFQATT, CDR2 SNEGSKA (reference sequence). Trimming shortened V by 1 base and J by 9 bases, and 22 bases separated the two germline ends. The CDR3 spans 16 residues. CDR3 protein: CSARGPGHLQYGEQFF. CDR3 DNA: TGCAGTGCTAGAGGCCCGGGACACCTGCAATATGGTGAGCAGTTCTTC.

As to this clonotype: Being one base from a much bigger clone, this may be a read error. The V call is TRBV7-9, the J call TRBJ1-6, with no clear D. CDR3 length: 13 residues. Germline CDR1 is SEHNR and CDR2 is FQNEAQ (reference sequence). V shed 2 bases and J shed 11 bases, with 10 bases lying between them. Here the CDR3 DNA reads TGTGCCAGCAGCTTATTAACTGGTCCACCCCTCCACTTT. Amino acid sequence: CASSLLTGPPLHF. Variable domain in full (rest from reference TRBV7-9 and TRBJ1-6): DTGVSQNPRHKITKRGQNVTFRCDPISEHNRLYWYRQTLGQGPEFLTYFQNEAQLEKSRLLSDRFSAERPKGSFSTLEIQRTEQGDSAMYLCASSLLTGPPLHFGNGTRLTVT.

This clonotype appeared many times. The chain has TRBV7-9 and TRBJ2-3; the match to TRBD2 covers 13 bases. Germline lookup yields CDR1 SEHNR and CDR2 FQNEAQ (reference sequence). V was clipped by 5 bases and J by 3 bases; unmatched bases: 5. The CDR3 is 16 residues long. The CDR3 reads CASSTRTSGGTDTQYF. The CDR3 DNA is TGTGCCAGCAGCACCCGGACTAGCGGGGGAACAGATACGCAGTATTTT.

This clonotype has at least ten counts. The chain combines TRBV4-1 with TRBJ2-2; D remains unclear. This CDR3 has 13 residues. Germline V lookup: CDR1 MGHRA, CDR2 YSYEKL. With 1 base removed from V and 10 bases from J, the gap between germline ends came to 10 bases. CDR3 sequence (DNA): TGCGCCAGCAGCCAAGGTTTCGCTTTGGAGCTGTTTTTT. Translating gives CASSQGFALELFF.

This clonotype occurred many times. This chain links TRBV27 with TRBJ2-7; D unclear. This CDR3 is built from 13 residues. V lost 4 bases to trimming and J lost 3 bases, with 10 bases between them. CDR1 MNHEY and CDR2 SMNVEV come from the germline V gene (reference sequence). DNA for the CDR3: TGTGCCAGCAGTTGGAGTCCGAACTACGAGCAGTACTTC. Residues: CASSWSPNYEQYF.

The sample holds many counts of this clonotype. CDR3 coding DNA: TGTGCCAGCAGCTTACAGGGGCGGAATTCACCCCTCCACTTT. Its translation is CASSLQGRNSPLHF. This chain connects TRBV7-2 to TRBJ1-6, with D possibly being TRBD1 (6 bases). CDR3 length: 14 amino acids. V was cut by 2 bases and J by 7 bases, with 9 bases left in between. Germline assignment: CDR1 SGHTA and CDR2 FQGNSA. The whole variable domain, remainder taken from reference TRBV7-2 and TRBJ1-6, is GAGVSQSPSNKVTEKGKDVELRCDPISGHTALYWYRQSLGQGLEFLIYFQGNSAPDKSGLPSDRFSAERTGGSVSTLTIQRTQQEDSAVYLCASSLQGRNSPLHFGNGTRLTVT.

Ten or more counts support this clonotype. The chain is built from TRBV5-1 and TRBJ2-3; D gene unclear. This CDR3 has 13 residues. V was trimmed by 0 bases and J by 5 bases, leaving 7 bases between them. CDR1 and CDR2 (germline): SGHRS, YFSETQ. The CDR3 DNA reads TGCGCCAGCAGCTTGGAGATCGGAGATACGCAGTATTTT. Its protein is CASSLEIGDTQYF.

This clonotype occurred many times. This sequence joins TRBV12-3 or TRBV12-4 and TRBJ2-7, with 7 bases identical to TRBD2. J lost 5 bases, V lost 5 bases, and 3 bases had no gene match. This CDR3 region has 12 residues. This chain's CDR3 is CASSTTSHEQYF. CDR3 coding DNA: TGTGCCAGCAGTACGACTAGCCACGAGCAGTACTTC.

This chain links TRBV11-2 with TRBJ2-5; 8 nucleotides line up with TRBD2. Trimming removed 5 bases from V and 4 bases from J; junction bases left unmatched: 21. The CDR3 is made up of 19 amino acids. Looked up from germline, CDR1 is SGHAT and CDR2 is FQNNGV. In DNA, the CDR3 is TGTGCCAGCAGCCGCCGGGGGGGTTCGGGAGAAGGGCAGACAGAGACCCAGTACTTC. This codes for CASSRRGGSGEGQTETQYF.

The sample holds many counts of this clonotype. Written as DNA, the CDR3 is TGCGCCAGCAGTTTCAACCTGGGTGCAACTAATGAAAAACTGTTTTTT. It encodes CASSFNLGATNEKLFF. J is TRBJ1-4 and V is TRBV5-1; D gene ambiguous. V lost 5 bases and J 0 bases, leaving 14 bases between the germline ends. Germline CDR1 is SGHRS and CDR2 is YFSETQ. The CDR3 is made up of 16 amino acids.